The TCR beta chain described here comes from a study of metastatic and nonmetastatic thyroid tumors. The overall study: Malignant and benign thyroid patients had repertoires compared in peripheral blood and tumor or nodule tissue.

Study-level results: In blood and tumor, TCR beta diversity was reportedly significantly higher in malignant thyroid tumors than in benign nodules.

This clone was observed many times. Its antigen is currently unknown. Germline CDR1 reads SGHAT; CDR2 reads FQNNGV. The CDR3 extends over 16 amino acids. V trimming: 4 bases; J trimming: 3 bases; junction bases outside the gene matches: 9. Per the original data handling: CDR3 was compared across clinicopathological groups, and the resulting differences were used to build a distant-metastasis classifier for papillary thyroid cancer. MiXCR re-clonotyped the PCR reads for TCRdb. The V and J calls reflect TCRdb's pipeline rather than the authors' work. The data contain approximately 30,000 clones, roughly 4% of them singletons. Treatment of any kind had been given to no patient before thyroid surgery.

Sequencing was carried out using blood. The receptor comes from a male donor with papillary thyroid cancer or a benign thyroid nodule (not recorded which). Some clones in this sample may be carry-over from other donors' samples. This chain joins TRBV11-2 and TRBJ2-1, with TRBD2 matching 7 bases. The CDR3 DNA is TGTGCCAGCAGCTATCTTAGACTAGCCTTCTACAATGAGCAGTTCTTC. Its protein is CASSYLRLAFYNEQFF.